This T cell receptor (beta chain) stems from a study of control samples from healthy donors and cancer patients. Trimming removed 3 bases at V and 5 bases at J, with 8 bases between. Germline lookup yields CDR1 SGHRS and CDR2 YFSETQ. The CDR3 has 12 amino acids. Sequencing was performed with immunoSEQ multiplex PCR; in TCRdb, only in-frame clones are kept and a portion is missing. The top ten clones hold over 1.3% of a sample with over 150,000 clones, under 95% of them seen once. This chain uses TRBV5-1 with TRBJ2-5, with D hard to call. Material for sequencing was blood. This TCR was recovered from a woman aged 18-35 years in good health. The CDR3 is CASSYQQETQYF. The CDR3 region has the DNA TGCGCCAGCAGCTATCAGCAGGAGACCCAGTACTTC.